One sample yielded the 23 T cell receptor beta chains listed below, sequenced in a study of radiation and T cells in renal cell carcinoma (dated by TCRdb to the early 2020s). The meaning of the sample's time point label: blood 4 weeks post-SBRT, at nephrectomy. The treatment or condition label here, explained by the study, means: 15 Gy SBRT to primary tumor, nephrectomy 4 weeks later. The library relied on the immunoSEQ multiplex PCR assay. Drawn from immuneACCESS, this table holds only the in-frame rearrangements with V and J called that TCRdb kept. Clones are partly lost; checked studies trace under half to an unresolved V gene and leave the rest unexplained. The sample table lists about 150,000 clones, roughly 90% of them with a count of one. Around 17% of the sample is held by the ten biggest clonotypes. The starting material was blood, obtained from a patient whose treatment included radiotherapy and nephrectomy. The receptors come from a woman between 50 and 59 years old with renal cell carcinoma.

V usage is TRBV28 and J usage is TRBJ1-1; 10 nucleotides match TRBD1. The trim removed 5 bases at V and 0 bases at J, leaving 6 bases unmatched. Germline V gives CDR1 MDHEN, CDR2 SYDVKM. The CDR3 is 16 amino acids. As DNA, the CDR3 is TGTGCCAGCAGTCCCGGGACAGGGGCCATGAACACTGAAGCTTTCTTT. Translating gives CASSPGTGAMNTEAFF.

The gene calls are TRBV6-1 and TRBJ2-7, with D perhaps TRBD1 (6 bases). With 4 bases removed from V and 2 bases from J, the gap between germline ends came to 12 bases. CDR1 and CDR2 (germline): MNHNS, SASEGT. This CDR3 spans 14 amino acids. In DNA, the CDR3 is TGTGCCAGCAGTGGGCCTCGGACAGCCTACGAGCAGTACTTC. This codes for CASSGPRTAYEQYF.

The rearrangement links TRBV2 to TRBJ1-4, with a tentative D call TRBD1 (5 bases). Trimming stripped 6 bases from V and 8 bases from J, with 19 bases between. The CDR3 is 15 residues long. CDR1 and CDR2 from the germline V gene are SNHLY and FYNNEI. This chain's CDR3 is CASRGVEGVGEKLFF. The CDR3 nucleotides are TGTGCCAGCAGGGGAGTGGAAGGGGTGGGCGAAAAACTGTTTTTT.

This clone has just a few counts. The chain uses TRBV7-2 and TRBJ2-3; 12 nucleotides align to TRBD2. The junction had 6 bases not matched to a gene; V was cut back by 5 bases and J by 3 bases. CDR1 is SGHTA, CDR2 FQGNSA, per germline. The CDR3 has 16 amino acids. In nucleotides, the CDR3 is TGTGCCAGCAGCCCCCAACTAGCGGGAGGTACAGATACGCAGTATTTT. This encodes CASSPQLAGGTDTQYF.

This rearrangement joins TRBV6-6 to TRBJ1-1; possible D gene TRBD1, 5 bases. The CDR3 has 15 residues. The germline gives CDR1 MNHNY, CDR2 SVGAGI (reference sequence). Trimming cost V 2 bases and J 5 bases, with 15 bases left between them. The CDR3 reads CASSYTSGSRTEAFF. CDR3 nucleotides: TGTGCCAGCAGTTACACCTCAGGGAGTAGGACTGAAGCTTTCTTT.

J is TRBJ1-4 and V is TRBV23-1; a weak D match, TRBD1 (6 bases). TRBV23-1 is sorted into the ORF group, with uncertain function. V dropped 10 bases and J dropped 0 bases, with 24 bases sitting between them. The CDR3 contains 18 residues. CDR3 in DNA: TGCGCCACCCCGGCTCGTGTCGGGGGCTTAGCAACTAATGAAAAACTGTTTTTT. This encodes CATPARVGGLATNEKLFF.

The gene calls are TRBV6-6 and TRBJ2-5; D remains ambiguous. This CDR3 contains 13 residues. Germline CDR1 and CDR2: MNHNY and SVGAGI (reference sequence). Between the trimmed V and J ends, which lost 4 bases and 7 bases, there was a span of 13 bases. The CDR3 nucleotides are TGTGCCAGCAGTTCGACGGTCCCCGGGACCCAGTACTTC. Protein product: CASSSTVPGTQYF.

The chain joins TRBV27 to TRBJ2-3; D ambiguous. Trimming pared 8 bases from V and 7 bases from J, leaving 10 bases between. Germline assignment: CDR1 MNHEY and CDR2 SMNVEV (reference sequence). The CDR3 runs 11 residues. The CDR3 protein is CASGYQYTQYF. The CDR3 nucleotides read TGTGCCAGCGGTTACCAGTATACGCAGTATTTT.

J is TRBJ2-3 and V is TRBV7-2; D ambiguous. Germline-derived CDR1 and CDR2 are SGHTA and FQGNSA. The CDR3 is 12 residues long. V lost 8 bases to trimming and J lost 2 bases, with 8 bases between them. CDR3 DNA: TGTGCCAGCGGGAAATACACAGATACGCAGTATTTT. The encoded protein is CASGKYTDTQYF.

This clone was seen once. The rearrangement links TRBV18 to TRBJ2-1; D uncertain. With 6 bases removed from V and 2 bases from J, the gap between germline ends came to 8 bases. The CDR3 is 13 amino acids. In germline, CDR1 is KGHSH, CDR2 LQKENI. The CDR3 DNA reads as TGTGCCAGCTCTCATGGGGCCTACAATGAGCAGTTCTTC. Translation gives CASSHGAYNEQFF.

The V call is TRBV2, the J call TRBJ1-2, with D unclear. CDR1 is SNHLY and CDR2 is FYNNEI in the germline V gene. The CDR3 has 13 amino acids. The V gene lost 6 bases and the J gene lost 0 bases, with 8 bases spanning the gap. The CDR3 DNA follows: TGTGCCAGCAGGGTGGTAGCTAACTATGGCTACACCTTC. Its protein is CASRVVANYGYTF. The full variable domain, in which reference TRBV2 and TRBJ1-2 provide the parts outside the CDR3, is EPEVTQTPSHQVTQMGQEVILRCVPISNHLYFYWYRQILGQKVEFLVSFYNNEISEKSEIFDDQFSVERPDGSNFTLKIRSTKLEDSAMYFCASRVVANYGYTFGSGTRLTVV.

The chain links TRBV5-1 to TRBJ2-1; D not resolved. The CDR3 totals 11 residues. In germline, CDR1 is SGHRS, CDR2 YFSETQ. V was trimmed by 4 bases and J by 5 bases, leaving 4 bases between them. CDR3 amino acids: CASSQHNEQFF. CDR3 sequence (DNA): TGCGCCAGCAGCCAACACAATGAGCAGTTCTTC. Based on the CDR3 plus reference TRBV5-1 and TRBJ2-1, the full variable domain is KAGVTQTPRYLIKTRGQQVTLSCSPISGHRSVSWYQQTPGQGLQFLFEYFSETQRNKGNFPGRFSGRQFSNSRSEMNVSTLELGDSALYLCASSQHNEQFFGPGTRLTVL.

CDR3 loop: CASSPESTEKYF. CDR3 in DNA: TGTGCCAGCTCTCCCGAATCCACGGAGAAGTATTTT. The chain carries TRBV18 and TRBJ2-3, with unresolved D. CDR3 size: 12 residues. Per germline, CDR1 KGHSH and CDR2 LQKENI. V was shortened by 6 bases and J by 13 bases, with 17 bases between the two germline ends.

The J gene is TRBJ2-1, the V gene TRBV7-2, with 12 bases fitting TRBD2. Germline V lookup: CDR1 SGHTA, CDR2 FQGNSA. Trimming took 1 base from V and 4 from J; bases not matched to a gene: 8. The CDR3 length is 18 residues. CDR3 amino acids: CASSLVAGLAGGYNEQFF. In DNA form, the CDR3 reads TGTGCCAGCAGCTTAGTTGCGGGTCTAGCGGGGGGGTACAATGAGCAGTTCTTC.

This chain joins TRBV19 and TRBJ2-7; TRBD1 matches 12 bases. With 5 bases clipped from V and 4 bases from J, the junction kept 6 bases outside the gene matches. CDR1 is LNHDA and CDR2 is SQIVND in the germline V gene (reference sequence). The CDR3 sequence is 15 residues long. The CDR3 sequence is CASSAGTGGAYEQYF. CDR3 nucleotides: TGTGCCAGTAGTGCCGGGACAGGGGGCGCGTACGAGCAGTACTTC. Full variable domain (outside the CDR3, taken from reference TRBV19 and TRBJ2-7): DGGITQSPKYLFRKEGQNVTLSCEQNLNHDAMYWYRQDPGQGLRLIYYSQIVNDFQKGDIAEGYSVSREKKESFPLTVTSAQKNPTAFYLCASSAGTGGAYEQYFGPGTRLTVT.

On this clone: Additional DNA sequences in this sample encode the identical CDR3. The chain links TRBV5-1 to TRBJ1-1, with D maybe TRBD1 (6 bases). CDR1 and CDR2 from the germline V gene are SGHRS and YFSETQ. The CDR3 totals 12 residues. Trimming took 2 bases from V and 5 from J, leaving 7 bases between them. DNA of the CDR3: TGCGCCAGCAGCTTTCAGGGGACTGAAGCTTTCTTT. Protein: CASSFQGTEAFF.

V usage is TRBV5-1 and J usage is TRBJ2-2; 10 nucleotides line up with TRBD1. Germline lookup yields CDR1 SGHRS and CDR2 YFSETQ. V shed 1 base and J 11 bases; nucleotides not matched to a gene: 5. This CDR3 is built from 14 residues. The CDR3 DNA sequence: TGCGCCAGCAGCTTGTGGGACAGGGGCGTAGAGCTGTTTTTT. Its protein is CASSLWDRGVELFF.

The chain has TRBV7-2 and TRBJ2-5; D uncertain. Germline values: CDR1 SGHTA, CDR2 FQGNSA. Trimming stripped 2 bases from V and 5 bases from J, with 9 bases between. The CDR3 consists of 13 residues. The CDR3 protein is CASSLSPGETQYF. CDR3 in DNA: TGTGCCAGCAGCTTATCCCCCGGGGAGACCCAGTACTTC. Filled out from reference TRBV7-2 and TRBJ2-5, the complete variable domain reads GAGVSQSPSNKVTEKGKDVELRCDPISGHTALYWYRQSLGQGLEFLIYFQGNSAPDKSGLPSDRFSAERTGGSVSTLTIQRTQQEDSAVYLCASSLSPGETQYFGPGTRLLVL.

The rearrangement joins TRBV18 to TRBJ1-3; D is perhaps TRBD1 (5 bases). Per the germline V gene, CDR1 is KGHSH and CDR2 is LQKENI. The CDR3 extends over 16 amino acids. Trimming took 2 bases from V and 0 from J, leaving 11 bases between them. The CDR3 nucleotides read TGTGCCAGCTCACCAGGGGCCACCTTCTCTGGAAACACCATATATTTT. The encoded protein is CASSPGATFSGNTIYF. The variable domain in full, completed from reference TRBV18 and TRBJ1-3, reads NAGVMQNPRHLVRRRGQEARLRCSPMKGHSHVYWYRQLPEEGLKFMVYLQKENIIDESGMPKERFSAEFPKEGPSILRIQQVVRGDSAAYFCASSPGATFSGNTIYFGEGSWLTVV.

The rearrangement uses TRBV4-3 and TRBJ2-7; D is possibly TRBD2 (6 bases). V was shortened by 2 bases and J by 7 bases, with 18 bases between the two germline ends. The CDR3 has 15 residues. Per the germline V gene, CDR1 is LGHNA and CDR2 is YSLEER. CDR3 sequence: CASSQSGAGYWEQYF. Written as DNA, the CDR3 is TGCGCCAGCAGCCAATCGGGAGCTGGTTACTGGGAGCAGTACTTC.

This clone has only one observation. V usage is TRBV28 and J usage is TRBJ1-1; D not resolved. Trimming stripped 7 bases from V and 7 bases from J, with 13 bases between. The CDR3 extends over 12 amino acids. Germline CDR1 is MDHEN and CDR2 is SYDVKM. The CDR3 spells CASNSMKIEAFF. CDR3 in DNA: TGTGCCAGCAATTCTATGAAAATTGAAGCTTTCTTT.

The CDR3 sequence is CASSSGGNEKLFF. CDR3 nucleotide sequence: TGCGCCAGCAGCTCAGGGGGAAATGAAAAACTGTTTTTT. J is TRBJ1-4 and V is TRBV5-1, with 7 bases that match TRBD1. V shed 3 bases and J 5 bases; nucleotides not matched to a gene: 1. The CDR3 is 13 residues long. The germline CDR1 and CDR2 sequences are SGHRS and YFSETQ.

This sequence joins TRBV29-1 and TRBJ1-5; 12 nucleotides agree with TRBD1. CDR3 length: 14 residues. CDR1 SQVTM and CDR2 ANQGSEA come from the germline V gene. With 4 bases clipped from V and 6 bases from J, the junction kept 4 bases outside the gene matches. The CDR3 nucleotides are TGCAGCGTTGCTGGGACAGGGGGCAGTCAGCCCCAGCATTTT. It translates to CSVAGTGGSQPQHF.